This section outlines one T cell receptor beta chain sequence together with its context. The record originates from a study of blood T cell repertoires in COVID-19. Background on the study: Italy, Spain and the United States were the sources of the convalescent and acute COVID-19 samples. T cells, B-cell-depleted T cells, or PBMCs supplied cDNA or gDNA.

Trimming at V came to 5 bases and at J to 6 bases, leaving 5 bases not matched to a gene. CDR3 length: 13 residues. Germline CDR1 SGHTA, CDR2 FQGNSA. Original processing notes: How many nucleated cells were present was estimated from reference gene primer amplification. Data came from immunoSEQ multiplex PCR; TCRdb stores just in-frame clones and leaves some out. D and trimming come from the DNA, and the V and J calls and clone size come from that table. The profile shows 130,000 or so clones, about 70% of them singletons. This sequence joins TRBV7-2 and TRBJ2-3; 7 bases line up with TRBD2. Sequenced material: peripheral blood. The receptor was isolated from an older woman with acute or convalescent COVID-19. The CDR3 sequence: CASSVGGSDTQYF. The CDR3, as DNA: TGTGCCAGCAGCGTCGGGGGGTCGGATACGCAGTATTTT.